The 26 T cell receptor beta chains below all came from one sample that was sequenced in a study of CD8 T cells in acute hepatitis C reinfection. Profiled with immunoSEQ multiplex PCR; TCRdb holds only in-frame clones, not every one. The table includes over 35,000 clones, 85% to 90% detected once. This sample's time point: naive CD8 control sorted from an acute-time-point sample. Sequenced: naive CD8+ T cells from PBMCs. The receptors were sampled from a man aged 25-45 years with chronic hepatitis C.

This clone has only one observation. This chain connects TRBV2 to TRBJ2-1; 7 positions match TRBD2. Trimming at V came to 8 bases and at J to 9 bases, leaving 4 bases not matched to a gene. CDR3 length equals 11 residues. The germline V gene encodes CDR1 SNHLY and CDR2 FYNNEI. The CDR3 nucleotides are TGTGCCAGCGACCCGGGGGGTGAGCAGTTCTTC. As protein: CASDPGGEQFF.

CDR3 sequence: CASSLVEGYTSEQYF. Written as DNA, the CDR3 is TGTGCCAGCAGTTTGGTCGAGGGGTATACGTCCGAGCAGTACTTC. The genes are TRBV28 and TRBJ2-7; the D gene could be TRBD1 or TRBD2 (5 bases each). In germline, CDR1 is MDHEN, CDR2 SYDVKM. The CDR3 is 15 amino acids. Trimming shortened V by 3 bases and J by 6 bases, and 18 bases separated the two germline ends.

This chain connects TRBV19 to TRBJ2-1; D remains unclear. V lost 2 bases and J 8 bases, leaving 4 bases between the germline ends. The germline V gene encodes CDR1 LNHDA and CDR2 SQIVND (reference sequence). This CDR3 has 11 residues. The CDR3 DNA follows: TGTGCCAGTAGTATAAGTGATGAGCAGTTCTTC. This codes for CASSISDEQFF. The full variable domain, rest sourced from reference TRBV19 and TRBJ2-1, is DGGITQSPKYLFRKEGQNVTLSCEQNLNHDAMYWYRQDPGQGLRLIYYSQIVNDFQKGDIAEGYSVSREKKESFPLTVTSAQKNPTAFYLCASSISDEQFFGPGTRLTVL.

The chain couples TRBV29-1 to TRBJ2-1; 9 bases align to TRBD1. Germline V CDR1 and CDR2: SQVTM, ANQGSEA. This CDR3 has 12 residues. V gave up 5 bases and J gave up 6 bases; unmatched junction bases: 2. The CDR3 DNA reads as TGCAGCGTTAGACAGGGGGGCAATGAGCAGTTCTTC. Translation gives CSVRQGGNEQFF.

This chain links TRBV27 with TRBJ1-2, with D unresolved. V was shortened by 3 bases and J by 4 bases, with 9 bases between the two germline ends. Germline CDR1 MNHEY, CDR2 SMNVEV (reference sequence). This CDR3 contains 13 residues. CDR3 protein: CASSFSGTYGYTF. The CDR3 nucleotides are TGTGCCAGCAGTTTCTCCGGAACCTATGGCTACACCTTC.

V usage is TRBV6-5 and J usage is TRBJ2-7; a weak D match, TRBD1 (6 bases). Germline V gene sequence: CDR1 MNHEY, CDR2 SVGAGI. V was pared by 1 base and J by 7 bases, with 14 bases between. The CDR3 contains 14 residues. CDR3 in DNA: TGTGCCAGCAGTTACTTCTCGGACAGAGGGGAGCAGTACTTC. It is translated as CASSYFSDRGEQYF.

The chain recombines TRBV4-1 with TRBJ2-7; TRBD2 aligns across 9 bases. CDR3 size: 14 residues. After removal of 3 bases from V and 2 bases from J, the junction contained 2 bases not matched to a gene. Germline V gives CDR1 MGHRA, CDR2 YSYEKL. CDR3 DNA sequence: TGCGCCAGCAGCCAGCGGGAGGGCCCCTACGAGCAGTACTTC. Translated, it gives CASSQREGPYEQYF.

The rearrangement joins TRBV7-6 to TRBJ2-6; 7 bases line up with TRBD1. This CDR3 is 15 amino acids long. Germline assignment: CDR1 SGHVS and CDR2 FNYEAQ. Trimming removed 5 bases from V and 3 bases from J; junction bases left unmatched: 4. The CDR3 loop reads CASSVGGGGANVLTF. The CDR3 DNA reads TGTGCCAGCAGCGTAGGGGGCGGTGGGGCCAACGTCCTGACTTTC.

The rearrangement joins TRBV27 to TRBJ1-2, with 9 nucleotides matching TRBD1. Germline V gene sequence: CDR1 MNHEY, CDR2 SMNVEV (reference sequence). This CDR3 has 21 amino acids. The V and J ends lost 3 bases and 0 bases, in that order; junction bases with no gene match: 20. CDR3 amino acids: CASSFGPGQGRFPPSNYGYTF. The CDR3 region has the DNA TGTGCCAGCAGTTTCGGCCCGGGACAGGGACGTTTTCCTCCCTCTAACTATGGCTACACCTTC.

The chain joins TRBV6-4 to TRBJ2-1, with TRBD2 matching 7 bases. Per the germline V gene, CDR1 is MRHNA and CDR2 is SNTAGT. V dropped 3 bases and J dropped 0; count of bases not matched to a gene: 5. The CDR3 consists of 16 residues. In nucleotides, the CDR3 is TGTGCCAGCAGTGATGAGGGCGGGAGCTCCTACAATGAGCAGTTCTTC. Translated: CASSDEGGSSYNEQFF.

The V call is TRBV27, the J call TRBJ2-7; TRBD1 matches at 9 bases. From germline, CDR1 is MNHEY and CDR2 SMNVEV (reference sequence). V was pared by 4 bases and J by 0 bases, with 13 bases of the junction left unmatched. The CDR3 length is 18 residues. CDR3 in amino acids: CASSSLRTGTGLSYEQYF. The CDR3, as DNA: TGTGCCAGCAGTTCCCTACGGACTGGGACAGGGCTCTCCTACGAGCAGTACTTC.

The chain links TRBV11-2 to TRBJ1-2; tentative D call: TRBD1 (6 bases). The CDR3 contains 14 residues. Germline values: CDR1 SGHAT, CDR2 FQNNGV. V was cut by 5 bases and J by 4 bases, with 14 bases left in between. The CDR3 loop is CASSDRTEGYGYTF. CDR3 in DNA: TGTGCCAGCAGCGACAGGACGGAGGGCTATGGCTACACCTTC.

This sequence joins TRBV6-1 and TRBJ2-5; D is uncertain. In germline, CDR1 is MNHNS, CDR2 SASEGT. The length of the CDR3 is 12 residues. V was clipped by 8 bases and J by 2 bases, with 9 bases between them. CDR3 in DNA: TGTGCCAGCCAACAGAGACAAGAGACCCAGTACTTC. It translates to CASQQRQETQYF.

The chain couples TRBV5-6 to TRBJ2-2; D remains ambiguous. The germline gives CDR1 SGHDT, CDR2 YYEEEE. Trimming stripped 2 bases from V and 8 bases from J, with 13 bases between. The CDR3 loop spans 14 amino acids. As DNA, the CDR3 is TGTGCCAGCAGCTTCGGATCACTTCCTGGGGAGCTGTTTTTT. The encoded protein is CASSFGSLPGELFF.

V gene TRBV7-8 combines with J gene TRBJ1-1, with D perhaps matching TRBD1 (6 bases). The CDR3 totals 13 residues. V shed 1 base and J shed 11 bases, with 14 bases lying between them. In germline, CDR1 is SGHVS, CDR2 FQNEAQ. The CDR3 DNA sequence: TGTGCCAGCAGCTTAGATTACAGGGAGGTTGCTTTCTTT. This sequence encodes CASSLDYREVAFF.

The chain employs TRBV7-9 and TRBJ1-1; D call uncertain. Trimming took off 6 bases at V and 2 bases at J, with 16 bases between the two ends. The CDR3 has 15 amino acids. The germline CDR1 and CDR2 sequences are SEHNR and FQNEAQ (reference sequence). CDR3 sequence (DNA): TGTGCCAGCAGTCCCCCGTACGGTGGAAACACTGAAGCTTTCTTT. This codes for CASSPPYGGNTEAFF.

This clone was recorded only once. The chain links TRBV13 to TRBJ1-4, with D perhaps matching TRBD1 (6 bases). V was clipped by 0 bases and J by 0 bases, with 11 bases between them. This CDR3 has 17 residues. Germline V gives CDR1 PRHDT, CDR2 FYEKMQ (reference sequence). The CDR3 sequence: CASSLGLKGATNEKLFF. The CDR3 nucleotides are TGTGCCAGCAGCTTAGGACTAAAGGGGGCAACTAATGAAAAACTGTTTTTT.

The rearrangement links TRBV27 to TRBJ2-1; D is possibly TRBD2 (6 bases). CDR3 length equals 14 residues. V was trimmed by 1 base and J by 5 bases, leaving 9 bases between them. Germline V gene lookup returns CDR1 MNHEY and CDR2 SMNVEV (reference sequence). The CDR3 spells CASSLYRGDNEQFF. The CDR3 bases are TGTGCCAGCAGTTTATATCGCGGGGACAATGAGCAGTTCTTC.

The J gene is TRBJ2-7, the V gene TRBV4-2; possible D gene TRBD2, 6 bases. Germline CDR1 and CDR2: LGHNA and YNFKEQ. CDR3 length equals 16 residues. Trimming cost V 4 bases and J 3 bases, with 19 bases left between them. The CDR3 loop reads CASSPPRGSSFYEQYF. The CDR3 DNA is TGTGCCAGCAGCCCCCCCCGGGGGTCCTCCTTCTACGAGCAGTACTTC.

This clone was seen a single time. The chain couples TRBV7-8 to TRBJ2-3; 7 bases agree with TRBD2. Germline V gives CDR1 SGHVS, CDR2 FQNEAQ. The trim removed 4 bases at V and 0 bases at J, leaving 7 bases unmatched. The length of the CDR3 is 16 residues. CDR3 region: CASSSRRGTSTDTQYF. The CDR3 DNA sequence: TGTGCCAGCAGCTCCAGGCGGGGGACTAGCACAGATACGCAGTATTTT. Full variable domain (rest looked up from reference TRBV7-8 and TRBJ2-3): GAGVSQSPRYKVAKRGQDVALRCDPISGHVSLFWYQQALGQGPEFLTYFQNEAQLDKSGLPSDRFFAERPEGSVSTLKIQRTQQEDSAVYLCASSSRRGTSTDTQYFGPGTRLTVL.

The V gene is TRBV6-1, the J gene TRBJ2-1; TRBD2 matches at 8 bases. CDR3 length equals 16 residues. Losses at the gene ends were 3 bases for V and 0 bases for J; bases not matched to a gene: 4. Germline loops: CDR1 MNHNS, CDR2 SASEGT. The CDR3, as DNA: TGTGCCAGCAGTGATTGGAGCGGGAGCTCCTACAATGAGCAGTTCTTC. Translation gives CASSDWSGSSYNEQFF.

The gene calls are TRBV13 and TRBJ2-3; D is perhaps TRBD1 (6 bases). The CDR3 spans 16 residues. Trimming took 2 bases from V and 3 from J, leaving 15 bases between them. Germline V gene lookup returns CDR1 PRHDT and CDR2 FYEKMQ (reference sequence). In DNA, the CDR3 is TGTGCCAGCAGCTTATTGATTGCACAGGGTACAGATACGCAGTATTTT. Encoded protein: CASSLLIAQGTDTQYF.

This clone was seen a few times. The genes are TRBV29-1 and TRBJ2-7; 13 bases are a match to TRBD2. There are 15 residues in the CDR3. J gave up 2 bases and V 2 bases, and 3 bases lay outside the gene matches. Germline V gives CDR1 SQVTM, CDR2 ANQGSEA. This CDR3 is CSVELTSGRAYEQYF. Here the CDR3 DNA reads TGCAGCGTTGAACTCACTAGCGGGAGGGCCTACGAGCAGTACTTC.

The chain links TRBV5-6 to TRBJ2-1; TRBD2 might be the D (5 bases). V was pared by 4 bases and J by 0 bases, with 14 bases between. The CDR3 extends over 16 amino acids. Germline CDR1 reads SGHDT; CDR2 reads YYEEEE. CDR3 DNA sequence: TGTGCCAGCAGCCTGAGGACTGTAGGCTCCTACAATGAGCAGTTCTTC. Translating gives CASSLRTVGSYNEQFF.

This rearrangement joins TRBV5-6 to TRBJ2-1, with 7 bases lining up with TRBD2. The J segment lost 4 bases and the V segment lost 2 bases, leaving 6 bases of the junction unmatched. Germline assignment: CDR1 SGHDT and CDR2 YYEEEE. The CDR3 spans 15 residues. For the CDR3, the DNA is TGTGCCAGCAGCTTCCGGGAGGCTATATACAATGAGCAGTTCTTC. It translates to CASSFREAIYNEQFF.

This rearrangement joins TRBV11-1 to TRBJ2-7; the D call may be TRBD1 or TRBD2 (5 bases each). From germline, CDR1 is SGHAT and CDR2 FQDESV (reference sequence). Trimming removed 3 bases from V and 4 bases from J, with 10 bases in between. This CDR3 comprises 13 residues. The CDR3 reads CASSLDGTYEQYF. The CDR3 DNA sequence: TGTGCCAGCAGCTTGGACGGGACGTACGAGCAGTACTTC. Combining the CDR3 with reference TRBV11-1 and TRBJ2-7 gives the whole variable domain EAEVAQSPRYKITEKSQAVAFWCDPISGHATLYWYRQILGQGPELLVQFQDESVVDDSQLPKDRFSAERLKGVDSTLKIQPAELGDSAMYLCASSLDGTYEQYFGPGTRLTVT.